This TCR beta chain was recorded in a study of sequential checkpoint blockade in melanoma. The treatment here: randomized to nivolumab then ipilimumab (arm A) or the reverse (arm B). Produced via immunoSEQ multiplex PCR; TCRdb's table is partial and in-frame only. The sample shows roughly 2,100 clones, over 20% of them seen only once. This clone has more than one count but fewer than ten. The V end was cut by 5 bases, the J end by 2 bases, with 10 bases between. Germline V gene data show CDR1 as SGDLS and CDR2 as YYNGEE. This CDR3 spans 13 amino acids. The sequence derives from a human donor with melanoma. The sequencing here drew on tumor tissue (inferred from file names), taken from a patient given nivolumab and ipilimumab in sequence. The chain carries TRBV9 and TRBJ2-5, with D perhaps TRBD1 (6 bases). The CDR3 reads CASSDRPQETQYF. CDR3 nucleotide sequence: TGTGCCAGCAGTGACAGGCCTCAAGAGACCCAGTACTTC.